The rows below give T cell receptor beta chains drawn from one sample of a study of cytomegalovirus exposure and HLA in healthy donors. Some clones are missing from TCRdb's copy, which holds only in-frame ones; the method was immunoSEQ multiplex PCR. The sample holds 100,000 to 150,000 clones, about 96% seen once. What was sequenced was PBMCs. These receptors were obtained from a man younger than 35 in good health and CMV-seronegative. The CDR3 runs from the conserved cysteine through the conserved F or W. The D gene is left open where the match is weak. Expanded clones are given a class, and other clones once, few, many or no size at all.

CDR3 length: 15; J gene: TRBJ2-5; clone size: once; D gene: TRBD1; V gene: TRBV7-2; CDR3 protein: CASSPGQGRQQTQYF
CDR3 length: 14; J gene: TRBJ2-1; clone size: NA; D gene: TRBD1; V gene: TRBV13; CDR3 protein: CASSQGARHNEQFF
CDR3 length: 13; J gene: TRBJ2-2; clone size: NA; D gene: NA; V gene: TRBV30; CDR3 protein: CAWRRGSTGELFF
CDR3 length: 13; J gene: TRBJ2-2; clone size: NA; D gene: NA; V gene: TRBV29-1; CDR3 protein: CSVGREHTGELFF
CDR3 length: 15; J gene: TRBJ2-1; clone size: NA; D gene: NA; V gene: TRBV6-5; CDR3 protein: CASSPGGSSYNEQFF
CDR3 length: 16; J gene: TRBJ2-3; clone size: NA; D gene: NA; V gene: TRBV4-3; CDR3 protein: CASSQEASTGTDTQYF
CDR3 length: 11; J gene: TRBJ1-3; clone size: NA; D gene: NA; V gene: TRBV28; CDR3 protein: CASSSLNTIYF
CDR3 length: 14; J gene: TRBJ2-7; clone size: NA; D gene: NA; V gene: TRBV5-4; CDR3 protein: CASKAGAAPSEQYF
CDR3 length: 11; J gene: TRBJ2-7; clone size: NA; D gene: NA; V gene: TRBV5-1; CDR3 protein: CASSFGYEQYF
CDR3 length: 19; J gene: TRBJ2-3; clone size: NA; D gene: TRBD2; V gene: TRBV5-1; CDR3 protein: CASSLWELAEEDSTDTQYF
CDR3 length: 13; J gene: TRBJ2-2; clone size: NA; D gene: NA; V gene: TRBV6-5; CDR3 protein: CASRFYTTGELFF
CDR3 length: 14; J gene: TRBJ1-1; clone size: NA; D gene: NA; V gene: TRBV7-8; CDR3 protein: CASSLRGRNTEAFF
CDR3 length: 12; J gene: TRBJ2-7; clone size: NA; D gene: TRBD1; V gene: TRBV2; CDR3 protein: CASGQGLYEQYF
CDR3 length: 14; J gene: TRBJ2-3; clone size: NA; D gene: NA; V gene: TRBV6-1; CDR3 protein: CASSDPGLGDTQYF
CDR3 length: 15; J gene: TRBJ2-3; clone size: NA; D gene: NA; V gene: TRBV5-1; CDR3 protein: CASQLGGPSTDTQYF
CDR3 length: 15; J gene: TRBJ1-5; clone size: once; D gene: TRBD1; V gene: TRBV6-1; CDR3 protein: CASAGTGGFNQPQHF
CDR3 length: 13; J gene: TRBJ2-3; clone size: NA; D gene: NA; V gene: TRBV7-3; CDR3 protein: CASSLKGRDTQYF
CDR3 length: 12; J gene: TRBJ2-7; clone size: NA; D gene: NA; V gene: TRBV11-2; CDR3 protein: CASSPGLNEQYF
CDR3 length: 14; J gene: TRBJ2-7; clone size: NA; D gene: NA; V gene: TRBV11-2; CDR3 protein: CASSLVPERYEQYF
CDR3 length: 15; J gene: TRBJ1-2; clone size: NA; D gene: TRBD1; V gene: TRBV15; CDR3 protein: CATSRDRDRVYGYTF
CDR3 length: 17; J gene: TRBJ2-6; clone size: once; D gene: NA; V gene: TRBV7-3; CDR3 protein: CASSLQAGLSGANVLTF
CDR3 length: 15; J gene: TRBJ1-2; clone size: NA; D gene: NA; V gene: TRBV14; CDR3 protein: CASSQETATNYGYTF
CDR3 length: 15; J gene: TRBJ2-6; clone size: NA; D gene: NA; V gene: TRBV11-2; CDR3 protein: CASSLVRAGANVLTF
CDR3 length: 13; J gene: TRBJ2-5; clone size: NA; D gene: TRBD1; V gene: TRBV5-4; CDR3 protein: CASRDRGGETQYF
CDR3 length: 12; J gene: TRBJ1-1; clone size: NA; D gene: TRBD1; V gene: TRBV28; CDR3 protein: CASRQGARGAFF
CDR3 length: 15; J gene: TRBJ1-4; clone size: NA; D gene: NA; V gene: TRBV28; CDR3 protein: CASSPGTQEDEKLFF
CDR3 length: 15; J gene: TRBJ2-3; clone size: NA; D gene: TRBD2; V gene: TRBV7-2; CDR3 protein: CASSFRTGGKDTQYF
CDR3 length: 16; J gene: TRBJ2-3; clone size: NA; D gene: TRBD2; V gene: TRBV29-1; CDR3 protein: CSPSSRDPGGWDTQYF
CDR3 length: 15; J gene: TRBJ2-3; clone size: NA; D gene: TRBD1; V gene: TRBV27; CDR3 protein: CASSFLDRVVDTQYF
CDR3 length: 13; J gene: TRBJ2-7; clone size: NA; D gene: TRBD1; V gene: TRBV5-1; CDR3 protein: CASSGDRGYEQYF
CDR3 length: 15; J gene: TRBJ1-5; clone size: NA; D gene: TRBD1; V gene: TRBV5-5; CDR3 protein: CASSPWDRAVQPQHF
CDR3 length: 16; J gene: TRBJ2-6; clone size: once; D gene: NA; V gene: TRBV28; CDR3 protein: CASSFLQASGANVLTF
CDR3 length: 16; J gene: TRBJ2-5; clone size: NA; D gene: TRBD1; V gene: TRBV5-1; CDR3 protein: CASSLTGGAGGETQYF
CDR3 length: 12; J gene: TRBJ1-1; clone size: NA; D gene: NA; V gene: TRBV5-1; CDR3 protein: CASSFGGARAFF
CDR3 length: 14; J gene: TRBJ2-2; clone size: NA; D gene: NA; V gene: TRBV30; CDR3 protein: CASPLAPIPGELFF
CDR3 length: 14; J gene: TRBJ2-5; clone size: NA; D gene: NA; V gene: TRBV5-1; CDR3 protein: CASSLIQGQETQYF
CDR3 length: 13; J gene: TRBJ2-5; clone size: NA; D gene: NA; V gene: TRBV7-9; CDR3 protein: CASSLGGVETQYF
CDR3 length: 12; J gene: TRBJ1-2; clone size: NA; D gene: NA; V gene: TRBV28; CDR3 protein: CASTTTGSGYTF